The 27 T cell receptor beta chains below come from one sample, sequenced in a study of blood T cell repertoires in COVID-19. Repertoires were generated with immunoSEQ multiplex PCR, while TCRdb's copy carries only in-frame clones and drops some. The sample yields about 210,000 clones, approximately 80% seen once. Specimen: peripheral blood. The receptors were gathered from a woman older than 75 with COVID-19, enrolled during active disease.

The V call is TRBV7-2, the J call TRBJ2-1; TRBD2 aligns across 10 bases. Losses at the gene ends were 4 bases for V and 8 bases for J; bases not matched to a gene: 5. The CDR3 sequence is 14 residues long. Germline values: CDR1 SGHTA, CDR2 FQGNSA. The CDR3 DNA reads as TGTGCCAGCAGCTCAGCGGGGGGGTTGGATGAGCAGTTCTTC. Its translation: CASSSAGGLDEQFF.

This sequence joins TRBV6-5 and TRBJ2-7; D is perhaps TRBD1 (5 bases). In germline, CDR1 is MNHEY, CDR2 SVGAGI. V lost 8 bases and J lost 3, with 17 bases in between. CDR3 length: 14 residues. CDR3 sequence reads: CASETRNRIYEQYF. CDR3 coding DNA: TGTGCCAGCGAAACTCGGAACAGGATCTACGAGCAGTACTTC.

In its sample, this clone was seen a few times. The rearrangement joins TRBV14 to TRBJ2-1, with D perhaps TRBD2 (5 bases). V lost 4 bases, J lost 6 bases, and 13 bases lay in between. The CDR3 is 14 residues long. CDR1 SGHDN and CDR2 FVKESK come from the germline V gene. The CDR3 region is CASSRRRAGNEQFF. The CDR3 nucleotides are TGTGCCAGCAGCCGGAGGCGGGCGGGCAATGAGCAGTTCTTC.

V is TRBV15 and J is TRBJ2-1; TRBD2 is a possible D gene (6 bases). Between the trimmed V and J ends, which lost 8 bases and 6 bases, there was a span of 20 bases. Germline CDR1 LNHNV, CDR2 YYDKDF (reference sequence). CDR3 length equals 15 residues. CDR3 bases: TGTGCCACCTCCATGGGCGGGAACCCCTCCAATGAGCAGTTCTTC. This sequence encodes CATSMGGNPSNEQFF.

V usage is TRBV6-5 and J usage is TRBJ2-7; 8 positions agree with TRBD2. Germline V gene sequence: CDR1 MNHEY, CDR2 SVGAGI. The CDR3 spans 14 residues. The V segment lost 6 bases and the J segment 5 bases; nucleotides outside the gene matches: 9. The CDR3 coding sequence is TGTGCCAGCAGGAAGCGGGAGATCGGCCACGAGCAGTACTTC. It is translated as CASRKREIGHEQYF.

This clone has just a few counts. The CDR3 loop reads CASSRPGEETQYF. The CDR3 bases are TGCGCCAGCAGCAGACCAGGGGAAGAGACCCAGTACTTC. V usage is TRBV5-1 and J usage is TRBJ2-5, with D perhaps TRBD1 (6 bases). This CDR3 is built from 13 residues. CDR1 is SGHRS and CDR2 is YFSETQ in the germline V gene. Trimming took 4 bases from V and 3 from J, leaving 10 bases between them.

The chain joins TRBV28 to TRBJ1-5; D call uncertain. The V gene's germline CDR1 is MDHEN and CDR2 SYDVKM. The ends were cut back, 7 bases at V and 3 bases at J, with 10 bases in the middle. This CDR3 contains 13 residues. The CDR3 coding sequence is TGTGCCAGCACGGAGCAATCCAATCAGCCCCAGCATTTT. Its translation is CASTEQSNQPQHF.

Only one count was recorded for this clone. The chain combines TRBV3-1 (or the pseudogene TRBV3-2) with TRBJ2-7; 8 bases align to TRBD2. The germline CDR1 and CDR2 sequences are LGHDT and YNNKEL (reference sequence). The CDR3 is made up of 14 amino acids. The trim removed 4 bases at V and 1 base at J, leaving 3 bases unmatched. This CDR3 reads CASSLGGGSYEQYF. The DNA for the CDR3 is TGTGCCAGCAGCCTCGGGGGGGGATCCTACGAGCAGTACTTC.

This chain uses TRBV28 with TRBJ1-2; possible D gene TRBD1, 5 bases. The germline V and J ends were trimmed by 5 bases and 5 bases, with 12 bases remaining between them. The germline CDR1 and CDR2 sequences are MDHEN and SYDVKM. The CDR3 extends over 13 amino acids. The CDR3 protein is CASSPAGGYGYTF. The CDR3 region has the DNA TGTGCCAGCAGTCCCGCGGGGGGATATGGCTACACCTTC.

The chain uses TRBV7-2 and TRBJ2-7; no definite D call. The CDR3 extends over 13 amino acids. Germline loops: CDR1 SGHTA, CDR2 FQGNSA. Deletions cut 5 bases from V and 1 base from J, with 9 bases between. Here the CDR3 DNA reads TGTGCCAGCAGCAGCATTCCGTCCTACGAGCAGTACTTC. The encoded protein is CASSSIPSYEQYF.

This chain joins TRBV2 and TRBJ1-1; unclear D gene. The V end lost 5 bases, the J end lost 1 base, and 11 bases lay between the germline ends. The CDR3 is made up of 14 amino acids. Looked up from germline, CDR1 is SNHLY and CDR2 is FYNNEI. The CDR3 protein is CASSRRRENTEAFF. The CDR3 bases are TGTGCCAGCAGTAGGAGGAGAGAGAACACTGAAGCTTTCTTT.

The rearrangement joins TRBV28 to TRBJ1-2; 8 bases fit TRBD1. Germline CDR1 is MDHEN and CDR2 is SYDVKM. This CDR3 comprises 16 residues. With 5 bases clipped from V and 4 bases from J, the junction kept 12 bases outside the gene matches. CDR3 sequence: CASSPPAGTGSYGYTF. CDR3 DNA: TGTGCCAGCAGTCCCCCAGCAGGGACAGGCTCCTATGGCTACACCTTC.

This chain connects TRBV15 to TRBJ2-3; 7 bases match TRBD2. CDR3 length equals 16 residues. Trimming cost V 2 bases and J 4 bases; bases outside gene matches: 9. Looked up from germline, CDR1 is LNHNV and CDR2 is YYDKDF (reference sequence). CDR3 nucleotides: TGTGCCACCAGCAGACGAGACGGACTAGGCGCAGATACGCAGTATTTT. Amino acid sequence: CATSRRDGLGADTQYF.

This rearrangement joins TRBV5-5 to TRBJ1-1, with 8 bases lining up with TRBD1. J gave up 1 base and V 2 bases, and 4 bases lay outside the gene matches. The V gene's germline CDR1 is SGHKS and CDR2 YYEKEE (reference sequence). The CDR3 spans 15 residues. This CDR3 reads CASSLTQGANTEAFF. CDR3 in DNA: TGTGCCAGCAGCTTAACCCAGGGGGCGAACACTGAAGCTTTCTTT.

The chain is built from TRBV6-2 or TRBV6-3 and TRBJ2-7, with D unclear. This CDR3 comprises 15 residues. Per germline, CDR1 MNHEY and CDR2 SVGEGT. The V end lost 0 bases, the J end lost 0 bases, and 9 bases lay between the germline ends. CDR3 residues: CASSYSRPSSYEQYF. In DNA, the CDR3 is TGTGCCAGCAGTTACTCGCGTCCGAGCTCCTACGAGCAGTACTTC.

The J gene is TRBJ2-7, the V gene TRBV27; 9 positions agree with TRBD1. This CDR3 contains 16 residues. CDR1 MNHEY and CDR2 SMNVEV come from the germline V gene (reference sequence). V lost 7 bases, J lost 2 bases, and 12 bases stayed unmatched. The CDR3 reads CASTRLAGQGTYEQYF. CDR3 nucleotide sequence: TGTGCCAGCACCCGCCTCGCGGGACAGGGTACCTACGAGCAGTACTTC.

This chain joins TRBV20-1 and TRBJ2-7, with TRBD2 matching 12 bases. This CDR3 region has 15 residues. Germline trimming cut 3 bases from V and 1 base from J; bases unmatched to any gene: 4. From germline, CDR1 is DFQATT and CDR2 SNEGSKA (reference sequence). The CDR3 loop reads CSASYLAGGSYEQYF. CDR3 nucleotides: TGCAGTGCTAGTTATCTAGCGGGAGGGTCCTACGAGCAGTACTTC.

The chain couples TRBV5-6 to TRBJ1-1; a possible D gene is TRBD1 (6 bases). The germline gives CDR1 SGHDT, CDR2 YYEEEE. Trimming left V 5 bases short and J 11 bases short, with 16 bases between. This CDR3 region has 12 residues. CDR3 DNA sequence: TGTGCCAGCAGTCGACAGGTTTCAGGGGCTTTCTTT. This translates into CASSRQVSGAFF.

CDR3 nucleotides: TGTGCCAGCAGCCTAGACTATAACACCGGGGAGCTGTTTTTT. Protein sequence: CASSLDYNTGELFF. V usage is TRBV7-9 and J usage is TRBJ2-2; D is possibly TRBD2 (5 bases). The germline CDR1 and CDR2 sequences are SEHNR and FQNEAQ (reference sequence). CDR3 size: 14 residues. Trimming cost V 5 bases and J 2 bases, with 9 bases left between them.

V usage is TRBV27 and J usage is TRBJ1-1; the D is unclear. V dropped 10 bases and J dropped 6 bases, with 18 bases sitting between them. Germline values: CDR1 MNHEY, CDR2 SMNVEV (reference sequence). This CDR3 spans 13 amino acids. CDR3 sequence: CATGLDGVSEAFF. The CDR3 DNA reads as TGTGCCACCGGACTTGACGGGGTATCTGAAGCTTTCTTT.

The CDR3, as DNA: TGTGCCAGCAGCCAGGGGGGGGCTGGAAACACCATATATTTT. Translated: CASSQGGAGNTIYF. The chain has TRBV3-1 (or the pseudogene TRBV3-2) and TRBJ1-3; TRBD1 is a possible D gene (5 bases). CDR3 length: 14 residues. V was pared by 3 bases and J by 2 bases, with 8 bases between. From germline, CDR1 is LGHDT and CDR2 YNNKEL (reference sequence).

This clone was seen many times. This chain's CDR3 is CASSFSGGPAQPQHF. The CDR3 DNA sequence: TGTGCCAGCAGCTTCTCCGGAGGCCCCGCTCAGCCCCAGCATTTT. The rearrangement uses TRBV7-8 and TRBJ1-5; D call uncertain. CDR1 is SGHVS, CDR2 FQNEAQ, per germline. V lost 3 bases and J 6 bases, leaving 15 bases between the germline ends. This CDR3 comprises 15 residues.

The CDR3 DNA reads as TGTGCCAGTACCTTCGGACAGGGGGCAGGTGGCTACACCTTC. Its protein product is CASTFGQGAGGYTF. The chain combines TRBV19 with TRBJ1-2; 11 bases map to TRBD1. Germline CDR1 reads LNHDA; CDR2 reads SQIVND (reference sequence). The trim removed 7 bases at V and 7 bases at J, leaving 8 bases unmatched. CDR3 size: 14 residues.

The V call is TRBV18, the J call TRBJ1-1, with a possible D match to TRBD1 (6 bases). Per germline, CDR1 KGHSH and CDR2 LQKENI. Trimming took 0 bases from V and 5 from J, leaving 19 bases between them. The CDR3 totals 17 residues. This CDR3 reads CASSPPKAGGIGTEAFF. For the CDR3, the DNA is TGTGCCAGCTCACCACCGAAGGCTGGGGGCATAGGTACTGAAGCTTTCTTT.

This chain joins TRBV2 and TRBJ1-5; 8 nucleotides line up with TRBD1. This CDR3 comprises 13 residues. Trimming took 7 bases from V and 4 from J; bases not matched to a gene: 3. CDR1 and CDR2 from the germline V gene are SNHLY and FYNNEI. CDR3 DNA: TGTGCCAGCAAGGGACAGGCGAATCAGCCCCAGCATTTT. It translates to CASKGQANQPQHF.

The chain combines TRBV19 with TRBJ2-2; D might be TRBD2 (6 bases). Trimming shortened V by 6 bases and J by 5 bases, and 19 bases separated the two germline ends. Germline values: CDR1 LNHDA, CDR2 SQIVND (reference sequence). The CDR3 length is 16 residues. CDR3 in amino acids: CASRPGGVSFTGELFF. The CDR3 coding sequence is TGTGCCAGTAGGCCCGGCGGGGTTTCTTTTACCGGGGAGCTGTTTTTT.

V gene TRBV3-1 (or the pseudogene TRBV3-2) combines with J gene TRBJ1-2, with D hard to call. The V end was cut by 0 bases, the J end by 7 bases, with 9 bases between. This CDR3 contains 13 residues. Looked up from germline, CDR1 is LGHDT and CDR2 is YNNKEL (reference sequence). CDR3 sequence reads: CASSQDLQPGYTF. CDR3 nucleotide sequence: TGTGCCAGCAGCCAAGATTTACAGCCTGGCTACACCTTC.